This paragraph covers one T cell receptor (beta chain) sequence. The antigen is undetermined. The record originates from a study of OX40 agonist ivuxolimab in advanced cancers. Study-wide results and limits: The authors did not determine the antigen specificity of the expanded peripheral T cells. More expanded clones were seen, on average, in CD8+ T cells than in CD4+.

Assay: immunoSEQ multiplex PCR; the TCRdb copy retains only in-frame clones and omits some. The sample lists 57,000 or so clones, about 93% occurring once. Looked up from germline, CDR1 is SNHLY and CDR2 is FYNNEI. The CDR3 runs 12 residues. V was trimmed by 7 bases and J by 3 bases, leaving 7 bases between them. The sequence came from an adult with an advanced solid tumor such as melanoma, head and neck, liver or kidney cancer. Material: CD4+ or CD8+ T cells sorted from blood, obtained in a trial of the OX40 agonist ivuxolimab. This rearrangement joins TRBV2 to TRBJ1-5, with a weak D call TRBD1 (5 bases). CDR3 coding DNA: TGTGCCAGCACGACAGACAATCAGCCCCAGCATTTT. Amino acids: CASTTDNQPQHF.